This entry describes one TCR beta chain. The data originate from a study of identical twins. This CDR3 contains 19 residues. Germline V gene sequence: CDR1 KGHDR, CDR2 SFDVKD. Trimming at V came to 4 bases and at J to 2 bases, leaving 9 bases not matched to a gene. In every case, the donor was a healthy Caucasian. TCRdb itself ran the 5' RACE reads through MiXCR, one entry per CDR3 protein. The sample gives fewer than 250,000 distinct CDR3 sequences, 6% to 8% of which show up once; more than 5% is in the top ten. These data are also associated with another study on yellow fever vaccine responses in identical twins.

Input material: CD8+ T cells sorted from blood. The V call is TRBV24-1, the J call TRBJ2-2; TRBD2 matches at 13 bases. This clonotype was sampled from a young woman in good health. CDR3 loop: CATSDLQLAGGPNTGELFF. CDR3 bases: TGTGCCACCAGTGACCTACAACTAGCGGGAGGGCCAAACACCGGGGAGCTGTTTTTT.